One sample yielded the 30 T cell receptor beta chains listed below, sequenced in a study of blood T cell repertoires in COVID-19. Sequenced by immunoSEQ multiplex PCR; TCRdb stores in-frame clones only, minus some. Among 90,000 to 100,000 clones listed, less than 85% were seen once. Input material: peripheral blood. These receptors all stem from an older woman with acute or convalescent COVID-19.

This chain joins TRBV10-3 and TRBJ2-7; TRBD1 aligns across 8 bases. The CDR3 contains 15 residues. The germline V gene has CDR1 ENHRY and CDR2 SYGVKD. The V segment lost 6 bases and the J segment 0 bases; nucleotides outside the gene matches: 7. CDR3 DNA sequence: TGTGCCATCAGGGATTTGGGACAGGACTCCTACGAGCAGTACTTC. This gives the protein CAIRDLGQDSYEQYF.

The V call is TRBV7-2, the J call TRBJ2-1, with no clear D. The ends were cut back, 5 bases at V and 1 base at J, with 15 bases in the middle. The CDR3 sequence is 16 residues long. Germline CDR1 is SGHTA and CDR2 is FQGNSA. The CDR3 reads CASSDDWVRSYNEQFF. The CDR3 DNA sequence: TGTGCCAGCAGCGACGACTGGGTCCGTTCCTACAATGAGCAGTTCTTC. Full variable domain (rest looked up from reference TRBV7-2 and TRBJ2-1): GAGVSQSPSNKVTEKGKDVELRCDPISGHTALYWYRQSLGQGLEFLIYFQGNSAPDKSGLPSDRFSAERTGGSVSTLTIQRTQQEDSAVYLCASSDDWVRSYNEQFFGPGTRLTVL.

In its sample, this clone was seen once. This chain links TRBV15 with TRBJ2-1; D is undetermined. This CDR3 spans 13 amino acids. The germline gives CDR1 LNHNV, CDR2 YYDKDF (reference sequence). Trimming shortened V by 0 bases and J by 7 bases, and 7 bases separated the two germline ends. The CDR3 spells CATSRDAKNEQFF. CDR3 bases: TGTGCCACCAGCAGAGATGCGAAGAATGAGCAGTTCTTC.

The chain uses TRBV28 and TRBJ2-5, with TRBD2 matching 10 bases. The CDR3 is made up of 16 amino acids. Germline lookup yields CDR1 MDHEN and CDR2 SYDVKM. With V trimmed by 5 bases and J by 5 bases, 11 bases remained unmatched. The CDR3 DNA is TGTGCCAGCAGTCTAGCGGGGGAGGGTATTTCGGAGACCCAGTACTTC. The encoded protein is CASSLAGEGISETQYF.

V gene TRBV7-2 combines with J gene TRBJ1-1, with D maybe TRBD1 (6 bases). Trimming removed 4 bases from V and 0 bases from J, with 9 bases in between. This CDR3 has 14 residues. Per germline, CDR1 SGHTA and CDR2 FQGNSA. In nucleotides, the CDR3 is TGTGCCAGCAGCTCACAGGGCCTGAACACTGAAGCTTTCTTT. As protein: CASSSQGLNTEAFF.

Only a few counts were recorded for this clone. This sequence joins TRBV5-1 and TRBJ2-7; 8 bases match TRBD1. CDR1 is SGHRS, CDR2 YFSETQ, per germline. The CDR3 length is 14 residues. J gave up 0 bases and V 5 bases, and 4 bases lay outside the gene matches. The CDR3, as DNA: TGCGCCAGCAGGGGACAGGCAAGCTCCTACGAGCAGTACTTC. It codes for CASRGQASSYEQYF.

This chain uses TRBV6-8 with TRBJ2-7; D is unclear. In germline, CDR1 is MNHGY, CDR2 SAAAGT. CDR3 size: 16 residues. V dropped 4 bases and J dropped 4 bases, with 20 bases sitting between them. CDR3 sequence (DNA): TGTGCCAGCAGTTTACTCTATTTGTGGAGCCCGTACGAGCAGTACTTC. Residues: CASSLLYLWSPYEQYF.

With regard to this clone: A read error may account for a junction end that differs from germline. CDR3 region: CASSLDPGSDTGELFF. The DNA for the CDR3 is TGTGCTAGCAGCTTAGACCCGGGTTCGGACACCGGGGAGCTGTTTTTT. The chain is built from TRBV7-7 and TRBJ2-2; D call uncertain. Germline CDR1 SSHAT, CDR2 FNYEAQ (reference sequence). The CDR3 spans 16 residues.

This chain links TRBV19 with TRBJ1-5, with D maybe TRBD1 (5 bases). Trimming cost V 0 bases and J 7 bases, with 16 bases left between them. The germline V gene encodes CDR1 LNHDA and CDR2 SQIVND (reference sequence). The length of the CDR3 is 16 residues. CDR3 sequence reads: CASSIDRGRRDQPQHF. CDR3 nucleotide sequence: TGTGCCAGTAGTATAGATAGGGGACGGCGGGACCAGCCCCAGCATTTT.

This rearrangement joins TRBV7-9 to TRBJ1-4, with a weak D call TRBD1 (6 bases). CDR1 is SEHNR and CDR2 is FQNEAQ in the germline V gene (reference sequence). The CDR3 length is 15 residues. Trimming stripped 3 bases from V and 7 bases from J, with 15 bases between. As DNA, the CDR3 is TGTGCCAGCAGCTTCAAACAGGGAATTGGTGAAAAACTGTTTTTT. It specifies CASSFKQGIGEKLFF.

This chain uses TRBV18 with TRBJ1-2, with no clear D. CDR3 size: 14 residues. Looked up from germline, CDR1 is KGHSH and CDR2 is LQKENI. With 3 bases removed from V and 5 bases from J, the gap between germline ends came to 13 bases. The CDR3 region has the DNA TGTGCCAGCTCACCCGCGGGCCTGGAATATGGCTACACCTTC. This encodes CASSPAGLEYGYTF.

This chain joins TRBV23-1 and TRBJ2-3; D call uncertain. TRBV23-1 belongs to the ORF category, with a function that is uncertain. The V gene lost 7 bases and the J gene lost 0 bases, with 8 bases spanning the gap. The CDR3 spans 13 residues. DNA for the CDR3: TGCGCCAGCACTGTGGCTAGCACAGATACGCAGTATTTT. Protein sequence: CASTVASTDTQYF.

This clone is a singleton in its sample. The chain combines TRBV29-1 with TRBJ1-1, with D tentatively TRBD1 (5 bases). This CDR3 region has 11 residues. V was trimmed by 6 bases and J by 1 base, leaving 6 bases between them. From germline, CDR1 is SQVTM and CDR2 ANQGSEA. CDR3 sequence reads: CSVTANTEAFF. The CDR3 region has the DNA TGCAGCGTGACAGCGAACACTGAAGCTTTCTTT.

This sequence joins TRBV4-3 and TRBJ1-6; no clear D. Trimming left V 0 bases short and J 7 bases short, with 7 bases between. This CDR3 comprises 14 residues. Germline CDR1 is LGHNA and CDR2 is YSLEER. The CDR3 coding sequence is TGCGCCAGCAGCCAAGAATTGAGGAATTCACCCCTCCACTTT. This encodes CASSQELRNSPLHF.

This clone was seen only once. The J gene is TRBJ2-7, the V gene TRBV7-2; 12 positions match TRBD2. This CDR3 contains 15 residues. V shed 5 bases and J 7 bases; nucleotides not matched to a gene: 9. The germline V gene has CDR1 SGHTA and CDR2 FQGNSA. CDR3 DNA: TGTGCCAGCAGCCTCAGACTAGCGGGGGCCAGGGAGCAGTACTTC. Protein product: CASSLRLAGAREQYF.

This rearrangement joins TRBV5-1 to TRBJ1-6; 7 positions agree with TRBD1. The CDR3 contains 14 residues. Germline CDR1 SGHRS, CDR2 YFSETQ. V shed 4 bases, J shed 9 bases, and the junction held 7 bases outside the gene matches. CDR3 in DNA: TGCGCCAGCAGCCAGGACAGGCAGCCTTCACCCCTCCACTTT. Its protein is CASSQDRQPSPLHF.

V usage is TRBV7-2 and J usage is TRBJ1-2, with a tentative D call TRBD1 (5 bases). CDR3 length: 13 residues. Germline lookup yields CDR1 SGHTA and CDR2 FQGNSA. The V gene lost 11 bases and the J gene lost 4 bases, with 17 bases spanning the gap. The CDR3 loop reads CAAALGRGYGYTF. CDR3 DNA: TGTGCCGCAGCACTAGGGAGGGGCTATGGCTACACCTTC.

V gene TRBV2 combines with J gene TRBJ2-7; D gene ambiguous. Germline CDR1 SNHLY, CDR2 FYNNEI. Trimming removed 4 bases at V and 6 bases at J, with 16 bases between. This CDR3 is 14 amino acids long. CDR3 region: CASSGGLPGTEQYF. The CDR3 DNA reads as TGTGCCAGCAGTGGTGGGCTGCCAGGTACCGAGCAGTACTTC. The whole variable domain, filled in from reference TRBV2 and TRBJ2-7, reads EPEVTQTPSHQVTQMGQEVILRCVPISNHLYFYWYRQILGQKVEFLVSFYNNEISEKSEIFDDQFSVERPDGSNFTLKIRSTKLEDSAMYFCASSGGLPGTEQYFGPGTRLTVT.

This rearrangement joins TRBV4-3 to TRBJ2-3; D unresolved. V lost 0 bases and J lost 2, with 15 bases in between. CDR1 LGHNA and CDR2 YSLEER come from the germline V gene. The length of the CDR3 is 17 residues. CDR3 in amino acids: CASSQDRVHTNTDTQYF. DNA for the CDR3: TGCGCCAGCAGCCAAGATCGGGTGCATACAAACACAGATACGCAGTATTTT.

The chain recombines TRBV2 with TRBJ1-1; D not resolved. Germline assignment: CDR1 SNHLY and CDR2 FYNNEI. The CDR3 consists of 14 residues. V gave up 1 base and J gave up 1 base, with 7 bases separating them. In DNA, the CDR3 is TGTGCCAGCAGTGAAGTGGGCAGGAACACTGAAGCTTTCTTT. This gives the protein CASSEVGRNTEAFF.

This rearrangement joins TRBV18 to TRBJ1-5; 8 bases line up with TRBD1. V was pared by 4 bases and J by 0 bases, with 11 bases of the junction left unmatched. CDR1 and CDR2 (germline): KGHSH, LQKENI. The CDR3 has 18 residues. CDR3 in amino acids: CASSRERTGRFSNQPQHF. CDR3 bases: TGTGCCAGCTCACGAGAACGGACAGGGAGGTTTAGCAATCAGCCCCAGCATTTT. The full variable domain, in which reference TRBV18 and TRBJ1-5 provide the parts outside the CDR3, is NAGVMQNPRHLVRRRGQEARLRCSPMKGHSHVYWYRQLPEEGLKFMVYLQKENIIDESGMPKERFSAEFPKEGPSILRIQQVVRGDSAAYFCASSRERTGRFSNQPQHFGDGTRLSIL.

The chain employs TRBV7-8 and TRBJ1-1; D is undetermined. The ends were cut back, 2 bases at V and 7 bases at J, with 14 bases in the middle. Germline V gene lookup returns CDR1 SGHVS and CDR2 FQNEAQ. The length of the CDR3 is 14 residues. The CDR3 sequence: CASSLRTTNGEAFF. As DNA, the CDR3 is TGTGCCAGCAGCTTACGGACTACAAACGGTGAAGCTTTCTTT.

This clone was detected only once. CDR3 amino acids: CASSTDRTDTQYF. CDR3 DNA sequence: TGTGCCAGTAGTACAGACAGGACAGATACGCAGTATTTT. V is TRBV19 and J is TRBJ2-3; tentative D call: TRBD1 (6 bases). The V and J ends lost 4 bases and 3 bases respectively, with 8 bases between them. Germline CDR1 is LNHDA and CDR2 is SQIVND (reference sequence). The CDR3 sequence is 13 residues long.

The chain recombines TRBV5-6 with TRBJ1-4; D not certain. CDR3 length: 13 amino acids. Trimming shortened V by 1 base and J by 8 bases, and 9 bases separated the two germline ends. Germline V gene data show CDR1 as SGHDT and CDR2 as YYEEEE. CDR3: CASSLTTTEKLFF. The CDR3, as DNA: TGTGCCAGCAGCTTGACGACAACAGAAAAACTGTTTTTT.

The chain couples TRBV6-5 to TRBJ1-1; 7 bases line up with TRBD1. After removal of 4 bases from V and 12 bases from J, the junction contained 5 bases not matched to a gene. Germline V lookup: CDR1 MNHEY, CDR2 SVGAGI. CDR3 length: 11 residues. CDR3 bases: TGTGCCAGCAGTTCCGACAGGGTAACTTTCTTT. Its translation: CASSSDRVTFF.

Many counts were recorded for this clone. The rearrangement links TRBV9 to TRBJ2-3; 10 bases agree with TRBD2. Germline CDR1 is SGDLS and CDR2 is YYNGEE. CDR3 length equals 17 residues. V was clipped by 0 bases and J by 3 bases; unmatched bases: 7. The CDR3 region is CASSVAAGGHGTDTQYF. The CDR3 DNA sequence: TGTGCCAGCAGCGTAGCAGCGGGGGGGCACGGGACAGATACGCAGTATTTT.

The chain recombines TRBV5-6 with TRBJ1-2, with 8 nucleotides matching TRBD1. Germline V gives CDR1 SGHDT, CDR2 YYEEEE. This CDR3 has 14 residues. V was clipped by 0 bases and J by 6 bases; unmatched bases: 4. The CDR3 nucleotides are TGTGCCAGCAGCTTGGGGCAGGGGGCGGATGGCTACACCTTC. Translating gives CASSLGQGADGYTF.

This chain uses TRBV5-1 with TRBJ2-7; 9 bases are a match to TRBD1. Germline V gives CDR1 SGHRS, CDR2 YFSETQ. The CDR3 sequence is 16 residues long. V was pared by 5 bases and J by 4 bases, with 13 bases of the junction left unmatched. The CDR3 DNA reads TGCGCCAGCAGTTCTACCACAGGGGGCACCCTTTACGAGCAGTACTTC. This sequence encodes CASSSTTGGTLYEQYF.

V gene TRBV18 combines with J gene TRBJ1-5; D unresolved. The CDR3 has 14 amino acids. V was clipped by 0 bases and J by 3 bases, with 6 bases between them. Germline V CDR1 and CDR2: KGHSH, LQKENI. CDR3 nucleotide sequence: TGTGCCAGCTCACCACCTAATAACAATCAGCCCCAGCATTTT. Its protein is CASSPPNNNQPQHF.

The chain uses TRBV3-1 (or the pseudogene TRBV3-2) and TRBJ2-7, with 9 positions matching TRBD2. Looked up from germline, CDR1 is LGHDT and CDR2 is YNNKEL (reference sequence). V lost 6 bases to trimming and J lost 0 bases; unmatched junction nucleotides: 6. The CDR3 extends over 15 amino acids. The CDR3 here is CASRVGSGGSYEQYF. In nucleotides, the CDR3 is TGTGCCAGCAGGGTGGGTAGCGGGGGCTCCTACGAGCAGTACTTC.